These 29 T cell receptor beta chains share one sample of origin, sequenced in a study of blood T cell repertoires in COVID-19. Sequencing used immunoSEQ multiplex PCR; TCRdb keeps in-frame clones, though not all of them. In the table there are hundreds of thousands of clones, roughly 85% of which are singletons. The sequencing sample was made of PBMCs or T cells enriched from blood (not recorded which). These receptors were obtained from a woman in her forties or fifties who had been exposed to COVID-19.

The J gene is TRBJ1-2, the V gene TRBV13; 9 nucleotides align to TRBD1. V was pared by 1 base and J by 6 bases, with 6 bases of the junction left unmatched. The CDR3 has 15 amino acids. Germline assignment: CDR1 PRHDT and CDR2 FYEKMQ (reference sequence). The CDR3 spells CASSLVGQGGHGYTF. Written as DNA, the CDR3 is TGTGCCAGCAGCTTAGTGGGACAGGGAGGTCATGGCTACACCTTC.

V is TRBV2 and J is TRBJ2-7, with 8 bases lining up with TRBD1. V lost 6 bases, J lost 0 bases, and 10 bases stayed unmatched. This CDR3 has 16 amino acids. Germline V gene lookup returns CDR1 SNHLY and CDR2 FYNNEI. CDR3 coding DNA: TGTGCCAGCAGAGGGTGGGGACAGGTTCTCTCCTACGAGCAGTACTTC. Encoded protein: CASRGWGQVLSYEQYF.

This chain joins TRBV5-6 and TRBJ2-2, with TRBD1 matching 7 bases. Germline loops: CDR1 SGHDT, CDR2 YYEEEE. With V trimmed by 0 bases and J by 6 bases, 8 bases remained unmatched. This CDR3 is 16 amino acids long. The CDR3 DNA reads as TGTGCCAGCAGCTTGGGATCTTGGACAGGTCCCGGGGAGCTGTTTTTT. Encoded protein: CASSLGSWTGPGELFF.

This chain joins TRBV9 and TRBJ1-6, with 7 nucleotides matching TRBD1. The CDR3 sequence is 14 residues long. The V and J ends lost 0 bases and 10 bases, in that order; junction bases with no gene match: 4. Germline loops: CDR1 SGDLS, CDR2 YYNGEE. CDR3 sequence (DNA): TGTGCCAGCAGCGTAGGGGACAGAAAATCACCCCTCCACTTT. It translates to CASSVGDRKSPLHF.

The chain couples TRBV19 to TRBJ1-2, with TRBD1 matching over 8 bases. The CDR3 extends over 14 amino acids. Germline V gene sequence: CDR1 LNHDA, CDR2 SQIVND (reference sequence). Trimming took 4 bases from V and 5 from J; bases not matched to a gene: 6. CDR3 sequence (DNA): TGTGCCAGTAGTACCCGGACAGGGACGTATGGCTACACCTTC. Its translation: CASSTRTGTYGYTF.

The J gene is TRBJ2-1, the V gene TRBV7-8; the match to TRBD1 covers 10 bases. The CDR3 has 20 residues. J gave up 0 bases and V 7 bases, and 18 bases lay outside the gene matches. Germline CDR1 SGHVS, CDR2 FQNEAQ. CDR3 in amino acids: CASTPRSGTGAFTSYNEQFF. The CDR3 DNA is TGTGCCAGCACCCCCCGATCCGGGACAGGGGCTTTTACCTCCTACAATGAGCAGTTCTTC.

This sequence joins TRBV7-3 and TRBJ2-3; 12 positions agree with TRBD2. CDR1 and CDR2 from the germline V gene are SGHTA and FQGTGA. The V and J ends lost 4 bases and 0 bases, in that order; junction bases with no gene match: 8. There are 18 residues in the CDR3. The CDR3 spells CASSSRLAGVSSTDTQYF. CDR3 DNA sequence: TGTGCCAGCAGCTCAAGACTAGCGGGGGTCTCTAGCACAGATACGCAGTATTTT.

The gene calls are TRBV19 and TRBJ1-2; maybe TRBD1 (6 bases). Germline-derived CDR1 and CDR2 are LNHDA and SQIVND (reference sequence). The V end lost 6 bases, the J end lost 0 bases, and 14 bases lay between the germline ends. There are 15 residues in the CDR3. The CDR3 nucleotides are TGTGCCAGTAGGCAGGACAGCCGATCTAACTATGGCTACACCTTC. This encodes CASRQDSRSNYGYTF.

The chain has TRBV9 and TRBJ2-2, with a possible D match to TRBD1 (7 bases). Trimming shortened V by 2 bases and J by 4 bases, and 12 bases separated the two germline ends. This CDR3 is built from 15 residues. Per germline, CDR1 SGDLS and CDR2 YYNGEE. The CDR3 coding sequence is TGTGCCAGCAGCGTCTACAGGGGAGGCACCGGGGAGCTGTTTTTT. It codes for CASSVYRGGTGELFF.

This clone was counted between two and nine times. This sequence joins TRBV6-5 and TRBJ1-2; TRBD1 aligns across 8 bases. The V gene's germline CDR1 is MNHEY and CDR2 SVGAGI. The CDR3 spans 13 residues. With 6 bases clipped from V and 4 bases from J, the junction kept 4 bases outside the gene matches. This CDR3 is CASRRQGIYGYTF. The CDR3 bases are TGTGCCAGCAGACGACAGGGGATCTATGGCTACACCTTC.

The chain links TRBV5-1 to TRBJ2-1; possibly TRBD1 for D (5 bases). There are 15 residues in the CDR3. Between the trimmed V and J ends, which lost 5 bases and 5 bases, there was a span of 17 bases. The germline V gene has CDR1 SGHRS and CDR2 YFSETQ. CDR3 nucleotides: TGCGCCAGCAGGGGGTTGGCAGGGTCTGACAATGAGCAGTTCTTC. Amino acid sequence: CASRGLAGSDNEQFF.

This sequence joins TRBV13 and TRBJ2-1; TRBD2 matches at 13 bases. This CDR3 contains 17 residues. Trimming removed 5 bases from V and 5 bases from J; junction bases left unmatched: 9. CDR1 and CDR2 from the germline V gene are PRHDT and FYEKMQ (reference sequence). CDR3 loop: CASSPGTSGVHHNEQFF. CDR3 nucleotides: TGTGCCAGCAGCCCCGGGACTAGCGGGGTCCATCACAATGAGCAGTTCTTC. Full variable domain (missing parts from reference TRBV13 and TRBJ2-1): AAGVIQSPRHLIKEKRETATLKCYPIPRHDTVYWYQQGPGQDPQFLISFYEKMQSDKGSIPDRFSAQQFSDYHSELNMSSLELGDSALYFCASSPGTSGVHHNEQFFGPGTRLTVL.

V usage is TRBV6-2 or TRBV6-3 and J usage is TRBJ1-1; D uncertain. The V end lost 2 bases, the J end lost 3 bases, and 16 bases lay between the germline ends. The CDR3 covers 16 residues. Germline loops: CDR1 MNHEY, CDR2 SVGEGT. The CDR3 reads CASSYEGGGPDTEAFF. The CDR3 nucleotides are TGTGCCAGCAGTTACGAGGGCGGAGGCCCGGACACTGAAGCTTTCTTT.

CDR3 amino acids: CATSTRRSQETQYF. The CDR3 nucleotides read TGTGCCACCAGCACTAGGAGGTCCCAAGAGACCCAGTACTTC. The chain joins TRBV15 to TRBJ2-5; possibly TRBD2 for D (5 bases). V lost 4 bases, J lost 1 base, and 10 bases lay in between. This CDR3 contains 14 residues. Germline values: CDR1 LNHNV, CDR2 YYDKDF (reference sequence).

The CDR3 loop reads CASSAVNPGLHTDTQYF. The DNA for the CDR3 is TGTGCCAGCAGCGCCGTCAACCCGGGACTCCATACAGATACGCAGTATTTT. J is TRBJ2-3 and V is TRBV5-4, with a tentative D call TRBD2 (6 bases). V was shortened by 4 bases and J by 3 bases, with 21 bases between the two germline ends. This CDR3 region has 17 residues. Germline V gene lookup returns CDR1 SGHNT and CDR2 YYREEE (reference sequence).

V gene TRBV7-9 combines with J gene TRBJ2-2, with D tentatively TRBD1 (6 bases). The CDR3 covers 18 residues. Per the germline V gene, CDR1 is SEHNR and CDR2 is FQNEAQ (reference sequence). The V end lost 3 bases, the J end lost 0 bases, and 17 bases lay between the germline ends. CDR3: CASSFPSSGTSNTGELFF. In DNA, the CDR3 is TGTGCCAGCAGCTTCCCTTCCTCCGGGACATCGAACACCGGGGAGCTGTTTTTT. The full variable domain, rest sourced from reference TRBV7-9 and TRBJ2-2, is DTGVSQNPRHKITKRGQNVTFRCDPISEHNRLYWYRQTLGQGPEFLTYFQNEAQLEKSRLLSDRFSAERPKGSFSTLEIQRTEQGDSAMYLCASSFPSSGTSNTGELFFGEGSRLTVL.

The J gene is TRBJ1-1, the V gene TRBV18; D might be TRBD1 (5 bases). CDR3 length: 14 amino acids. V shed 5 bases and J shed 0 bases, with 10 bases lying between them. Germline V gene lookup returns CDR1 KGHSH and CDR2 LQKENI. CDR3 residues: CASSETAMNTEAFF. The CDR3 DNA is TGTGCCAGCTCAGAGACAGCTATGAACACTGAAGCTTTCTTT. Looking up the rest from reference TRBV18 and TRBJ1-1 gives the full variable domain: NAGVMQNPRHLVRRRGQEARLRCSPMKGHSHVYWYRQLPEEGLKFMVYLQKENIIDESGMPKERFSAEFPKEGPSILRIQQVVRGDSAAYFCASSETAMNTEAFFGQGTRLTVV.

This rearrangement joins TRBV6-1 to TRBJ2-3, with D unclear. Germline V lookup: CDR1 MNHNS, CDR2 SASEGT. The CDR3 is 15 residues long. The V end was cut by 2 bases, the J end by 2 bases, with 11 bases between. In nucleotides, the CDR3 is TGTGCCAGCAGTGAAAATCCAGAACCCACAGATACGCAGTATTTT. Amino acids: CASSENPEPTDTQYF.

The genes are TRBV9 and TRBJ1-3; the D is unclear. Germline-derived CDR1 and CDR2 are SGDLS and YYNGEE. The CDR3 extends over 13 amino acids. The V end lost 4 bases, the J end lost 2 bases, and 7 bases lay between the germline ends. The CDR3 DNA is TGTGCCAGCAGCCCCTTAACTGGAAACACCATATATTTT. Its translation is CASSPLTGNTIYF.

The chain is built from TRBV7-8 and TRBJ1-3, with D tentatively TRBD1 (5 bases). The germline CDR1 and CDR2 sequences are SGHVS and FQNEAQ. The CDR3 sequence is 16 residues long. The V end was cut by 5 bases, the J end by 2 bases, with 16 bases between. CDR3 in amino acids: CASSPQAGRTGNTIYF. CDR3 DNA: TGTGCCAGCAGCCCTCAGGCGGGACGAACTGGAAACACCATATATTTT.

The chain couples TRBV14 to TRBJ1-4, with 7 bases that match TRBD1. The CDR3 sequence is 15 residues long. V trimming: 4 bases; J trimming: 5 bases; junction bases outside the gene matches: 7. Germline V gene sequence: CDR1 SGHDN, CDR2 FVKESK. CDR3 coding DNA: TGTGCCAGCAGCCTATGGACAGGTCTGAATGAAAAACTGTTTTTT. It specifies CASSLWTGLNEKLFF.

The J gene is TRBJ2-2, the V gene TRBV5-4; D call uncertain. Per germline, CDR1 SGHNT and CDR2 YYREEE (reference sequence). The CDR3 runs 14 residues. The V and J ends lost 1 base and 1 base respectively, with 5 bases between them. CDR3 loop: CASSLTRNTGELFF. The CDR3 DNA sequence: TGTGCCAGCAGCTTGACAAGGAACACCGGGGAGCTGTTTTTT.

The J gene is TRBJ2-7, the V gene TRBV5-6, with TRBD2 matching over 8 bases. Trimming cost V 4 bases and J 1 base; bases outside gene matches: 10. CDR3 length equals 16 residues. Germline-derived CDR1 and CDR2 are SGHDT and YYEEEE. The CDR3 reads CASSPLRAGGSYEQYF. The DNA of the CDR3 is TGTGCCAGCAGCCCCCTCCGTGCGGGGGGATCCTACGAGCAGTACTTC.

A few counts support this clone. V usage is TRBV5-1 and J usage is TRBJ2-7, with D possibly being TRBD2 (6 bases). The germline gives CDR1 SGHRS, CDR2 YFSETQ. The length of the CDR3 is 15 residues. The germline V and J ends were trimmed by 3 bases and 1 base, with 14 bases remaining between them. The DNA for the CDR3 is TGCGCCAGCAGCTCGACCGGGAGTGGGTCCTACGAGCAGTACTTC. It specifies CASSSTGSGSYEQYF. Looking up the rest from reference TRBV5-1 and TRBJ2-7 gives the full variable domain: KAGVTQTPRYLIKTRGQQVTLSCSPISGHRSVSWYQQTPGQGLQFLFEYFSETQRNKGNFPGRFSGRQFSNSRSEMNVSTLELGDSALYLCASSSTGSGSYEQYFGPGTRLTVT.

This clone appeared many times. This rearrangement joins TRBV7-9 to TRBJ2-1; the D gene is possibly TRBD2 (6 bases). The germline V gene has CDR1 SEHNR and CDR2 FQNEAQ (reference sequence). The V end was cut by 1 base, the J end by 5 bases, with 12 bases between. The CDR3 totals 15 residues. The chain's CDR3 is CASSLGAEGHNEQFF. The CDR3 DNA sequence: TGTGCCAGCAGCTTAGGGGCGGAGGGCCACAATGAGCAGTTCTTC.

The genes are TRBV28 and TRBJ2-3; 9 nucleotides align to TRBD2. The CDR3 covers 17 residues. The trim removed 4 bases at V and 2 bases at J, leaving 10 bases unmatched. Germline CDR1 reads MDHEN; CDR2 reads SYDVKM. Here the CDR3 reads CASSSRALAGITDTQYF. The CDR3 coding sequence is TGTGCCAGCAGTTCCCGGGCGCTAGCGGGGATCACAGATACGCAGTATTTT.

The rearrangement joins TRBV30 to TRBJ1-5; the D gene is possibly TRBD1 (6 bases). The ends were cut back, 1 base at V and 0 bases at J, with 13 bases in the middle. The CDR3 has 16 amino acids. CDR1 and CDR2 (germline): GTSNPN, SVGIG (reference sequence). In DNA form, the CDR3 reads TGTGCCTGGAGTGGACCTAACAGGGATAGCAATCAGCCCCAGCATTTT. Translated: CAWSGPNRDSNQPQHF.

V is TRBV28 and J is TRBJ1-5; a weak D match, TRBD1 (5 bases). The germline V gene has CDR1 MDHEN and CDR2 SYDVKM. V was cut by 5 bases and J by 5 bases, with 13 bases left in between. The CDR3 extends over 14 amino acids. The CDR3 is CASSPPGGHQPQHF. In DNA form, the CDR3 reads TGTGCCAGCAGTCCCCCCGGGGGACATCAGCCCCAGCATTTT.

This clone was seen ten or more times. The chain joins TRBV27 to TRBJ1-6; TRBD1 agrees at 8 bases. Germline CDR1 reads MNHEY; CDR2 reads SMNVEV (reference sequence). This CDR3 contains 17 residues. Germline trimming cut 4 bases from V and 5 bases from J; bases unmatched to any gene: 10. CDR3 loop: CASSSIRTGGDNSPLHF. CDR3 sequence (DNA): TGTGCCAGCAGTTCCATTCGTACAGGGGGGGATAATTCACCCCTCCACTTT.